The TCR beta chain described here comes from a study of vaccination effects on CD4 cells after COVID-19. Details on this clone: Its antigen is undetermined.

This CDR3 comprises 14 residues. From germline, CDR1 is KGHSH and CDR2 LQKENI. With V trimmed by 5 bases and J by 3 bases, 4 bases remained unmatched. Only in-frame clones appear in the TCRdb table, and some are missing; sequencing was by immunoSEQ multiplex PCR. The data hold under 80,000 clones, with 70% to 75% observed a single time. In the ViraFEST assay, antigen-specific CD4+ clonotypes were identified by expansion after peptide-pool stimulation. With about ten days of culture completed, CD4+ T cells were isolated. Nucleocapsid antibody tests were negative, and the vaccine recipients had no prior SARS-CoV-2 infection.

The clonotype comes from a human donor who received a COVID-19 vaccine. Sample: CD4+ T cells from PBMCs cultured with HCoV-229E spike peptides, taken before COVID-19 vaccination. This chain links TRBV18 with TRBJ2-3; 8 nucleotides align to TRBD2. CDR3 loop: CASSTRGGTDTQYF. In nucleotides, the CDR3 is TGTGCCAGCTCAACCCGGGGGGGGACAGATACGCAGTATTTT. The full variable domain, with the rest looked up from reference TRBV18 and TRBJ2-3, is NAGVMQNPRHLVRRRGQEARLRCSPMKGHSHVYWYRQLPEEGLKFMVYLQKENIIDESGMPKERFSAEFPKEGPSILRIQQVVRGDSAAYFCASSTRGGTDTQYFGPGTRLTVL.